The 21 T cell receptor beta chains below come from one sample, sequenced in a study of Tregs in tolerant kidney transplant recipients. The repertoire was sequenced with immunoSEQ multiplex PCR; TCRdb's copy has only in-frame clones and lacks some. The sample holds 74,000 or so clones, roughly 90% seen once. Mixed chimerism was transient after nonmyeloablative marrow transplants from related graft donors. The sequenced sample was CD4+ T cells from blood (PBMCs), obtained 24 months after the transplant. Source of these receptors: a human patient who received a combined kidney and bone marrow transplant. Some T cells may be supplied by the graft donor.

V is TRBV5-1 and J is TRBJ2-3, with a tentative D call TRBD2 (5 bases). The CDR3 is 14 amino acids. Germline loops: CDR1 SGHRS, CDR2 YFSETQ. The ends were cut back, 5 bases at V and 2 bases at J, with 12 bases in the middle. CDR3 coding DNA: TGCGCCAGCAGGGAGGCTAGTGCCACAGATACGCAGTATTTT. Amino acid sequence: CASREASATDTQYF. Complete variable domain (other parts from reference TRBV5-1 and TRBJ2-3): KAGVTQTPRYLIKTRGQQVTLSCSPISGHRSVSWYQQTPGQGLQFLFEYFSETQRNKGNFPGRFSGRQFSNSRSEMNVSTLELGDSALYLCASREASATDTQYFGPGTRLTVL.

In regard to this clone: The same CDR3 arises from other DNA sequences in this sample as well. The genes are TRBV2 and TRBJ1-6; D is uncertain. The CDR3 loop spans 16 amino acids. V was trimmed by 2 bases and J by 5 bases, leaving 13 bases between them. CDR1 SNHLY and CDR2 FYNNEI come from the germline V gene. The CDR3 is CASSERLAGNNSPLHF. CDR3 sequence (DNA): TGTGCCAGCAGTGAACGGTTGGCGGGAAATAATTCACCCCTCCACTTT. Full variable domain (remainder filled in from reference TRBV2 and TRBJ1-6): EPEVTQTPSHQVTQMGQEVILRCVPISNHLYFYWYRQILGQKVEFLVSFYNNEISEKSEIFDDQFSVERPDGSNFTLKIRSTKLEDSAMYFCASSERLAGNNSPLHFGNGTRLTVT.

This CDR3 reads CASSLSGLPGELFF. The CDR3 nucleotides read TGCGCCAGCAGCTTGTCGGGACTCCCCGGGGAGCTGTTTTTT. J is TRBJ2-2 and V is TRBV5-1; a weak D match, TRBD2 (6 bases). CDR3 size: 14 residues. Trimming left V 1 base short and J 6 bases short, with 10 bases between. Per germline, CDR1 SGHRS and CDR2 YFSETQ.

V gene TRBV4-3 combines with J gene TRBJ2-2; 9 bases are shared with TRBD1. The germline CDR1 and CDR2 sequences are LGHNA and YSLEER. V lost 4 bases, J lost 5 bases, and 8 bases stayed unmatched. The CDR3 length is 16 residues. Here the CDR3 DNA reads TGCGCCAGCAGCCCGCTGGACAGGGGAGGAACCGGGGAGCTGTTTTTT. This encodes CASSPLDRGGTGELFF.

The rearrangement uses TRBV6-6 and TRBJ2-1; D perhaps matches TRBD2 (5 bases). Trimming took 8 bases from V and 5 from J, leaving 10 bases between them. Germline CDR1 MNHNY, CDR2 SVGAGI (reference sequence). The CDR3 extends over 12 amino acids. This CDR3 reads CASRTGNNEQFF. The CDR3 coding sequence is TGTGCCAGCCGGACCGGGAACAATGAGCAGTTCTTC.

The chain recombines TRBV7-9 with TRBJ2-5, with a weak D call TRBD2 (5 bases). The ends were cut back, 3 bases at V and 2 bases at J, with 13 bases in the middle. The length of the CDR3 is 15 residues. The germline CDR1 and CDR2 sequences are SEHNR and FQNEAQ (reference sequence). The CDR3 protein is CASSFPRGVQETQYF. CDR3 DNA: TGTGCCAGCAGCTTCCCTCGGGGTGTGCAAGAGACCCAGTACTTC.

V gene TRBV5-1 combines with J gene TRBJ2-7, with D hard to call. The V gene's germline CDR1 is SGHRS and CDR2 YFSETQ. Trimming left V 2 bases short and J 4 bases short, with 4 bases between. This CDR3 has 11 residues. This chain's CDR3 is CASSFVYEQYF. The CDR3 DNA is TGCGCCAGCAGCTTCGTTTACGAGCAGTACTTC.

This chain joins TRBV14 and TRBJ2-5; D uncertain. Matching the DNA end better, TRBJ2-7 makes the J call doubtful. The CDR3 covers 14 residues. The germline gives CDR1 SGHDN, CDR2 FVKESK. CDR3 region: CASSPRASSYEQYF. CDR3 nucleotides: TGTGCCAGCAGCCCCCGCGCTAGTTCCTACGAGCAGTACTTC.

CDR3 sequence reads: CASSNREGDTQYF. DNA of the CDR3: TGTGCCAGCAGTAATAGGGAGGGTGATACGCAGTATTTT. The rearrangement links TRBV6-4 to TRBJ2-3; 7 bases match TRBD2. The CDR3 spans 13 residues. The germline V gene encodes CDR1 MRHNA and CDR2 SNTAGT. V dropped 5 bases and J dropped 6; count of bases not matched to a gene: 5.

The chain is built from TRBV2 and TRBJ1-5, with D possibly TRBD1 on 5 matching bases. V was trimmed by 4 bases and J by 5 bases, leaving 9 bases between them. CDR3 size: 13 residues. Germline lookup yields CDR1 SNHLY and CDR2 FYNNEI. CDR3 sequence reads: CASSVLGDQPQHF. The DNA for the CDR3 is TGTGCCAGCAGTGTGTTAGGGGATCAGCCCCAGCATTTT.

The rearrangement links TRBV7-9 to TRBJ2-7; 9 bases align to TRBD2. There are 14 residues in the CDR3. The V segment lost 1 base and the J segment 3 bases; nucleotides outside the gene matches: 1. CDR1 SEHNR and CDR2 FQNEAQ come from the germline V gene (reference sequence). In nucleotides, the CDR3 is TGTGCCAGCAGCTTAGGAGCGGGAGGCTACGAGCAGTACTTC. This codes for CASSLGAGGYEQYF.

This clone was counted once. This sequence joins TRBV19 and TRBJ1-1; TRBD1 is a possible D gene (6 bases). CDR1 LNHDA and CDR2 SQIVND come from the germline V gene (reference sequence). This CDR3 contains 16 residues. V dropped 5 bases and J dropped 10 bases, with 26 bases sitting between them. The CDR3: CASSQWGHPNRSGAFF. As DNA, the CDR3 is TGTGCCAGTAGTCAGTGGGGGCACCCTAACAGGTCAGGAGCTTTCTTT.

This chain joins TRBV7-9 and TRBJ2-7, with a tentative D call TRBD1 (5 bases). V lost 5 bases, J lost 2 bases, and 13 bases lay in between. The CDR3 totals 14 residues. Germline lookup yields CDR1 SEHNR and CDR2 FQNEAQ (reference sequence). The CDR3, as DNA: TGTGCCAGCAGCCCTCGACAGTCACCCTACGAGCAGTACTTC. It encodes CASSPRQSPYEQYF. The full variable domain, rest sourced from reference TRBV7-9 and TRBJ2-7, is DTGVSQNPRHKITKRGQNVTFRCDPISEHNRLYWYRQTLGQGPEFLTYFQNEAQLEKSRLLSDRFSAERPKGSFSTLEIQRTEQGDSAMYLCASSPRQSPYEQYFGPGTRLTVT.

The chain is built from TRBV7-6 and TRBJ1-1; D is undetermined. Trimming took off 3 bases at V and 1 base at J, with 6 bases between the two ends. Germline loops: CDR1 SGHVS, CDR2 FNYEAQ. This CDR3 is 13 amino acids long. The CDR3 loop reads CASSFQENTEAFF. CDR3 in DNA: TGTGCCAGCAGCTTTCAGGAGAACACTGAAGCTTTCTTT.

The genes are TRBV5-1 and TRBJ2-1; TRBD2 aligns across 14 bases. Germline-derived CDR1 and CDR2 are SGHRS and YFSETQ. The CDR3 length is 16 residues. The V segment lost 4 bases and the J segment 7 bases; nucleotides outside the gene matches: 7. The CDR3 spells CASSQAGLAGVNEQFF. CDR3 in DNA: TGCGCCAGCAGCCAGGCGGGACTAGCGGGGGTTAATGAGCAGTTCTTC.

The V call is TRBV2, the J call TRBJ2-5, with 11 bases aligning to TRBD2. Germline-derived CDR1 and CDR2 are SNHLY and FYNNEI. The CDR3 has 15 residues. Trimming cost V 5 bases and J 4 bases; bases outside gene matches: 6. CDR3 loop: CASSRLGTSGETQYF. In nucleotides, the CDR3 is TGTGCCAGCAGTCGCCTCGGGACTAGCGGAGAGACCCAGTACTTC.

The rearrangement links TRBV19 to TRBJ1-1; no clear D. The CDR3 has 16 residues. The germline CDR1 and CDR2 sequences are LNHDA and SQIVND (reference sequence). The V and J ends lost 6 bases and 0 bases respectively, with 17 bases between them. The CDR3: CASSLSASGMNTEAFF. The CDR3 DNA is TGTGCCAGTAGCCTCTCGGCCTCCGGGATGAACACTGAAGCTTTCTTT.

The rearrangement links TRBV7-2 to TRBJ2-3, with 11 bases matching TRBD2. CDR1 and CDR2 (germline): SGHTA, FQGNSA. J was trimmed by 4 bases and V by 5 bases; bases with no gene match: 5. The CDR3 is 15 residues long. The CDR3 region has the DNA TGTGCCAGCAGCATTAGCGGGGGGGCGGCAGATACGCAGTATTTT. Protein product: CASSISGGAADTQYF. The full variable domain, rest sourced from reference TRBV7-2 and TRBJ2-3, is GAGVSQSPSNKVTEKGKDVELRCDPISGHTALYWYRQSLGQGLEFLIYFQGNSAPDKSGLPSDRFSAERTGGSVSTLTIQRTQQEDSAVYLCASSISGGAADTQYFGPGTRLTVL.

The chain couples TRBV7-2 to TRBJ1-2, with TRBD1 matching over 8 bases. Germline V CDR1 and CDR2: SGHTA, FQGNSA. The J segment lost 8 bases and the V segment lost 1 base, leaving 6 bases of the junction unmatched. The CDR3 runs to 14 residues. In DNA, the CDR3 is TGTGCCAGCAGCTTAGGACAGGGGTTTGGAGGCTACACCTTC. This codes for CASSLGQGFGGYTF.

The rearrangement joins TRBV7-8 to TRBJ1-3, with a possible D match to TRBD1 (5 bases). Per the germline V gene, CDR1 is SGHVS and CDR2 is FQNEAQ. The CDR3 is 14 residues long. The V and J ends lost 1 base and 4 bases respectively, with 8 bases between them. CDR3 nucleotide sequence: TGTGCCAGCAGCTTAGGGGGCACGGGAAACACCATATATTTT. Encoded protein: CASSLGGTGNTIYF.

The chain links TRBV2 to TRBJ1-6; 11 positions match TRBD1. There are 15 residues in the CDR3. V shed 6 bases, J shed 6 bases, and the junction held 4 bases outside the gene matches. The germline V gene has CDR1 SNHLY and CDR2 FYNNEI. CDR3 protein: CASRRDRGANSPLHF. CDR3 DNA sequence: TGTGCCAGCAGGAGGGACAGGGGGGCTAATTCACCCCTCCACTTT.